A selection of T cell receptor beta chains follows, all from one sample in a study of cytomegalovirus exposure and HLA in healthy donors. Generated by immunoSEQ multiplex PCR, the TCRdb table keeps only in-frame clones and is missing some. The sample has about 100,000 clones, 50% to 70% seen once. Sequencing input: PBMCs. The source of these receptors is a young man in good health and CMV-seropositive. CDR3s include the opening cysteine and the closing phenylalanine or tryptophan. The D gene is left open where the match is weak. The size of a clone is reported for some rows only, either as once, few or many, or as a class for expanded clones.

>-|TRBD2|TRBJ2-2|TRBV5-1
CASSRVGLAGSGSPGELFF
TGCGCCAGCAGCAGAGTGGGACTAGCGGGGTCGGGATCTCCCGGGGAGCTGTTTTTT
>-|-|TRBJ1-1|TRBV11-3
CASSLVPGMNTEAFF
TGTGCCAGCAGCTTAGTTCCAGGGATGAACACTGAAGCTTTCTTT
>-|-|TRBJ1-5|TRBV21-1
CASSPQGGQAGNQPQHF
TGTGCCAGCAGTCCCCAGGGGGGACAGGCGGGCAATCAGCCCCAGCATTTT
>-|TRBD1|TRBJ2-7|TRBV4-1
CASSQEIGQGAYEQYF
TGCGCCAGCAGCCAAGAGATCGGGCAGGGGGCCTACGAGCAGTACTTC
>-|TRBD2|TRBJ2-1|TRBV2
CASTSGDLNEQFF
TGTGCCAGCACTAGCGGGGATCTTAATGAGCAGTTCTTC
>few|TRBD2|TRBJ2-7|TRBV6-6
CASSYRDYSYEQYF
TGTGCCAGCAGTTACAGGGACTACTCCTACGAGCAGTACTTC
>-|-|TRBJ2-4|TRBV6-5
CASSDFGGKNIQYF
TGTGCCAGCAGTGACTTTGGAGGGAAGAACATTCAGTACTTC
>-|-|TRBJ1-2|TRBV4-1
CASSQVGASGYTF
TGCGCCAGCAGCCAAGTGGGGGCTAGTGGCTACACCTTC
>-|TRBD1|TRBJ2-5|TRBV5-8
CASTLPGGQGREGSQYF
TGTGCCAGCACCCTACCGGGGGGACAGGGACGCGAAGGGAGCCAGTACTTC
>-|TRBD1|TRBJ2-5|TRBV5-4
CASSRDVRQGGQETQYF
TGTGCCAGCAGCCGCGACGTAAGACAGGGGGGACAAGAGACCCAGTACTTC
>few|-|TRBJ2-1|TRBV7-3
CASSSLAGSRGEQFF
TGTGCCAGCAGCTCCCTCGCCGGTAGTAGGGGTGAGCAGTTCTTC
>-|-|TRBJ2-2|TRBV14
CASSQGVGHTGELFF
TGTGCCAGCAGCCAAGGGGTGGGGCACACCGGGGAGCTGTTTTTT
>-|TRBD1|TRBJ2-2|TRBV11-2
CASGTEPTGELFF
TGTGCCAGCGGGACAGAGCCCACCGGGGAGCTGTTTTTT
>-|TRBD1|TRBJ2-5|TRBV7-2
CASSFNRGKETQYF
TGTGCCAGCAGCTTTAACAGGGGGAAAGAGACCCAGTACTTC
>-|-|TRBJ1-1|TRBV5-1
CASCLFGGNTEAFF
TGCGCCAGCTGTCTTTTCGGAGGGAACACTGAAGCTTTCTTT
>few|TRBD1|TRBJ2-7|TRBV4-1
CASSPTGQGYEQYF
TGCGCCAGCAGCCCCACGGGACAGGGCTACGAGCAGTACTTC
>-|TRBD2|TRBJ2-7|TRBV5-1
CASSSGLAGVLYEQYF
TGCGCCAGCAGCTCCGGACTAGCGGGGGTACTCTACGAGCAGTACTTC
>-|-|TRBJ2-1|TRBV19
CASSMVEGSGQFF
TGTGCCAGTAGTATGGTGGAGGGCTCAGGGCAGTTCTTC
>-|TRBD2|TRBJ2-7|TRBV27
CASRLAGGPGYEQYF
TGTGCCAGCAGACTAGCGGGGGGGCCGGGCTACGAGCAGTACTTC
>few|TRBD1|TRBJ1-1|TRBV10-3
CAISWVGTANTEAFF
TGTGCCATCAGTTGGGTCGGGACAGCGAACACTGAAGCTTTCTTT
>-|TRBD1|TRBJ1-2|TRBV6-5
CATRDRPQHPHGYTF
TGTGCCACCCGGGACAGACCTCAACATCCTCATGGCTACACCTTC
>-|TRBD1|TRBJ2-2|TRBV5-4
CASSGDSYTGELFF
TGTGCCAGCTCAGGGGACAGCTACACCGGGGAGCTGTTTTTT
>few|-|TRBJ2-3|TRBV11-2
CASSPGDTQYF
TGTGCCAGCAGCCCGGGGGATACGCAGTATTTT
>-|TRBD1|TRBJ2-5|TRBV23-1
CASSQENRGAEETQYF
TGCGCCAGCAGTCAGGAGAACAGGGGGGCGGAAGAGACCCAGTACTTC
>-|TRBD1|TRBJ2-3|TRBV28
CASSTPQGAGTDTQYF
TGTGCCAGCAGTACACCACAGGGGGCCGGCACAGATACGCAGTATTTT
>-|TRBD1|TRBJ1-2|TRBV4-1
CASSPTGTANYGYTF
TGCGCCAGCAGCCCAACCGGGACAGCTAACTATGGCTACACCTTC
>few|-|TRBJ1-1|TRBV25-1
CASTPGQQNTEAFF
TGTGCCAGCACCCCCGGACAGCAGAACACTGAAGCTTTCTTT
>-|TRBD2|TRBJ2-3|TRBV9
CASSVEGGRGGGDTQYF
TGTGCCAGCAGCGTAGAGGGCGGGCGGGGGGGCGGCGATACGCAGTATTTT
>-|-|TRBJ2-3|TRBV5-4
CASSLYQNTDTQYF
TGTGCCAGCAGCTTGTATCAGAACACAGATACGCAGTATTTT
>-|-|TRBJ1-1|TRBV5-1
CASSWNGGSTEAFF
TGCGCCAGCAGCTGGAACGGAGGTAGCACTGAAGCTTTCTTT
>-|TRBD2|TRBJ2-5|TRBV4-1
CASSQRLAGGQYQETQYF
TGCGCCAGCAGCCAACGACTAGCGGGGGGGCAATACCAAGAGACCCAGTACTTC
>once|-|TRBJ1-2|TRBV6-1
CASSEVAGLSNYGYTF
TGTGCCAGCAGTGAAGTGGCAGGACTTTCGAACTATGGCTACACCTTC
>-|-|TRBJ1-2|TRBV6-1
CASSASGGRWGYGYTF
TGTGCCAGCAGTGCGTCGGGGGGCAGGTGGGGATATGGCTACACCTTC
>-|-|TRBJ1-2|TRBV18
CASSPGAAYGYTF
TGTGCCAGCTCACCGGGGGCAGCCTATGGCTACACCTTC
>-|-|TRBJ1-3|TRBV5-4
CASSLGWGPGNTIYF
TGTGCCAGCAGCCTGGGTTGGGGCCCTGGAAACACCATATATTTT
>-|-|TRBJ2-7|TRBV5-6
CASSVLYEQYF
TGTGCCAGCAGCGTACTCTACGAGCAGTACTTC
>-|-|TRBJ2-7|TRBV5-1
CASSLDGVSSYEQYF
TGCGCCAGCAGCTTGGACGGTGTAAGCTCCTACGAGCAGTACTTC
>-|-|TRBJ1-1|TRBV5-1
CASSLSATVNTEAFF
TGCGCCAGCAGCTTGTCGGCGACTGTGAACACTGAAGCTTTCTTT